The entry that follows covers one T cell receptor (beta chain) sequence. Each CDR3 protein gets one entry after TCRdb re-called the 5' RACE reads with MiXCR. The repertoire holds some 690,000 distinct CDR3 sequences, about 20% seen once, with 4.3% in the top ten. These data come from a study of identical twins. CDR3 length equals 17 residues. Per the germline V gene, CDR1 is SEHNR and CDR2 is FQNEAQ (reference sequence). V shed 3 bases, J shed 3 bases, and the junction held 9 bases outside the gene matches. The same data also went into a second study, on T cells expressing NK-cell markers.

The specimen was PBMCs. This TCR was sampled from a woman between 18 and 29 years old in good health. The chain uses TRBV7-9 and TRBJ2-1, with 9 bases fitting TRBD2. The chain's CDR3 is CASSFPLAGAVYNEQFF. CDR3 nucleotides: TGTGCCAGCAGCTTCCCCTTAGCGGGAGCGGTCTACAATGAGCAGTTCTTC.